Following are 2 T cell receptor beta chains from one sample sequenced in a study of response to subunit inactivated influenza vaccine. Via MiXCR, TCRdb re-called the RT-PCR reads, giving one row per CDR3 protein. This table holds roughly 570,000 distinct CDR3 sequences, 14% found once. The sequences come from PBMCs from blood, collected 12 days after vaccination. The receptors were gathered from a man between 45 and 60 years old who received an inactivated influenza vaccine.

This clonotype was detected many times. The genes are TRBV7-2 and TRBJ2-5, with D unclear. CDR1 and CDR2 from the germline V gene are SGHTA and FQGNSA. V was clipped by 4 bases and J by 7 bases, with 10 bases between them. The length of the CDR3 is 12 residues. The CDR3 loop reads CASSSSKGTQYF. The CDR3 DNA reads as TGTGCCAGCAGCTCCTCGAAGGGGACCCAGTACTTC.

CDR3 region: CSVGPDGYTF. CDR3 DNA sequence: TGCAGCGTTGGACCGGACGGCTACACCTTC. This chain uses TRBV29-1 with TRBJ1-2; no clear D gene. Between the trimmed V and J ends, which lost 4 bases and 8 bases, there was a span of 8 bases. CDR3 size: 10 residues. CDR1 is SQVTM, CDR2 ANQGSEA, per germline.